This T cell receptor beta chain was identified in a study of beta chain features in type 1 diabetes (dated by TCRdb to the late 2010s). Some background on the complete study: Mean age, gender distribution, total cell number and subset yield were not different between patients and healthy donors. A total of about 100,000,000 sorted cells were examined across all samples, and RNA yield correlated strongly with the number of cells per subset. The study compared TCRB repertoires of sorted circulating CD4+ T cell subsets between recently diagnosed type 1 diabetes patients and matched healthy donors. Whereas all 30 or so donors provided naive and central memory subsets, regulatory and stem cell-like memory subsets were isolated from just 8 patients and roughly 8 healthy donors.

Study-wide findings and limitations: Patients with type 1 diabetes made fewer insertions and deleted more nucleotides at VDJ recombination sites, implying thymic rearrangement abnormalities. Naive, central memory and regulatory TCRB repertoires appeared to be more alike among patients than among healthy donors. Sequencing cDNA rather than genomic DNA could over-represent highly expressing activated cells, although activation and CD3 levels did not differ between groups. In all four CD4+ subsets, TCRB CDR3 length was moderately but significantly shorter in type 1 diabetes patients. Shorter templates might have been favored by PCR, but patient and control samples were amplified and corrected together, so both groups would have been affected equally by any skew. Because the HLA sub-analyses included only small numbers of individuals, any influence of HLA type on TCRB rearrangement was left unresolved.

From the germline V gene, CDR1 is SGHRS and CDR2 is YFSETQ. The CDR3 covers 15 residues, taking in both the cysteine and the phenylalanine. The retained sequence is limited to the CDR3, 45 bases, with the frame set at the first base. Trimming removed 2 bases from V and 1 base from J, leaving 12 bases between the germline ends. The entire amount of isolated RNA was reverse transcribed using the High Capacity cDNA Reverse Transcription Kit, so the sequenced TCRB transcripts were expressed ones. Deep immunoSEQ sequencing was performed on naive, central memory and regulatory T cell samples, with an average of roughly 4 million total reads per sample. Sorted cells were lysed in RLT buffer and RNA was extracted with DNase-treated RNeasy Micro or Mini kits, depending on cell number. Each cell subset was processed on its own to prevent cross-contamination, while patient and healthy donor samples were processed together. The immunoSEQ multiplex PCR was used to amplify TCRB sequences from cDNA, generating 87-bp fragments that spanned the CDR3 region. The amplicons were sequenced using the Illumina HiSeq platform. Regarding the original processing steps: Synthetic template baselines were used to correct PCR bias computationally, reads within Hamming distance 2 were collapsed, and singletons that could not be merged were discarded. By aligning reads against IMGT, V, D and J genes, CDR3 length, and insertions or deletions at six rearrangement sites were assigned. Within each subset, clonotype counts were normalized to the number of sorted cells before true diversity and Gini coefficients were calculated with the tcR R package. The overlap coefficient, calculated on TCRB nucleotide sequences, was used to measure repertoire sharing. Not all clones reach the TCRdb copy of this immuneACCESS table, which keeps in-frame sequences only. Checked studies attribute under half of the gap to unresolved V genes and leave the rest unexplained. The V and J calls and clone size come from that table; D and trimming were worked out from the DNA. The sample table records around 340,000 clones; under 8.5% of these occur just once. The ten largest clonotypes hold 0.44% of the sample.

A single peripheral blood draw of 95 to 150 mL on average was collected from each donor into heparinised tubes. A BD FACSAria II was used to sort naive, central memory, regulatory and stem cell-like memory CD4+ T cells with a panel that included CD45RO, CCR7, CD25, CD127, CD95 and CD27. A purity above 95% was achieved for all sorted populations. Right away, PBMCs were isolated by Lymphoprep density gradient centrifugation and were stained directly, with no culture step. Samples were stained and sorted in pairs, with one healthy donor and one patient per experiment, so that batch effects were minimized. This clone was seen at least ten times. Its antigen remains undetermined. No base quality values were provided; no much bigger clone lies one nucleotide off.

This receptor was taken from a woman under 30 in good health. This chain joins TRBV5-1 to TRBJ2-5; the D call could be TRBD1 or TRBD2, with each sharing 5 bases. Sequenced input: central memory CD4+ T cells from blood. The DNA sequence is given as TGCGCCAGCAGCTTTCAACCGGGACCCCAAGAGACCCAGTACTTC. The resulting protein is CASSFQPGPQETQYF.